What follows are 10 T cell receptor beta chains derived from one specimen sequenced in a study of cytomegalovirus exposure and HLA in healthy donors (dated by TCRdb to the late 2010s). Library method: the immunoSEQ multiplex PCR assay. For the multiplex PCR, a mixture combining 60 forward primers for TCR Vbeta segments and 13 reverse primers for TCR Jbeta segments was used. TCRdb provides this immuneACCESS table in a form limited to in-frame rearrangements. Some clones are lacking; in checked studies, under half of them reflect an unresolved V gene, and why the rest are absent is not known. Present in this sample are some 180,000 clones, over 65% of which were seen just once. The ten largest make up under 2% of the sample. The sequenced sample was PBMCs. These receptors were taken from a man between 18 and 29 years old in good health and CMV-seronegative.

A note on this clone: The junction departs from the called germline gene at one end, perhaps through a read error. The chain's CDR3 is CASSLGSGRGDEQFF. The DNA of the CDR3 is TGTGCTAGCAGCTTAGGCAGCGGGAGGGGGGATGAGCAGTTCTTC. V is TRBV7-7 and J is TRBJ2-1; TRBD2 matches at 10 bases. This CDR3 has 15 amino acids. The germline gives CDR1 SSHAT, CDR2 FNYEAQ (reference sequence).

The chain carries TRBV18 and TRBJ2-7; 8 bases are a match to TRBD1. The CDR3 consists of 14 residues. Trimming at V came to 1 base and at J to 2 bases, leaving 1 base not matched to a gene. Germline V gives CDR1 KGHSH, CDR2 LQKENI. CDR3 in amino acids: CASSPQQGAYEQYF. CDR3 nucleotide sequence: TGTGCCAGCTCACCACAACAGGGGGCCTACGAGCAGTACTTC.

The V and J genes are TRBV7-9 and TRBJ2-4; 7 bases are shared with TRBD1. V was clipped by 5 bases and J by 7 bases; unmatched bases: 11. Germline CDR1 and CDR2: SEHNR and FQNEAQ (reference sequence). The CDR3 totals 15 residues. The CDR3 protein is CASSLPETGSNIQYF. DNA of the CDR3: TGTGCCAGCAGCCTACCTGAGACAGGGTCTAACATTCAGTACTTC.

The J gene is TRBJ2-3, the V gene TRBV2, with a weak D call TRBD1 (6 bases). Trimming shortened V by 2 bases and J by 8 bases, and 11 bases separated the two germline ends. The CDR3 has 13 residues. Germline V gene data show CDR1 as SNHLY and CDR2 as FYNNEI. Written as DNA, the CDR3 is TGTGCCAGCAGTGAATCTAGGGGGTCTACGCAGTATTTT. The encoded protein is CASSESRGSTQYF.

This clone was counted a single time. The genes are TRBV5-5 and TRBJ2-7, with D maybe TRBD2 (5 bases). Trimming took off 2 bases at V and 4 bases at J, with 10 bases between the two ends. Germline loops: CDR1 SGHKS, CDR2 YYEKEE (reference sequence). This CDR3 has 13 amino acids. As DNA, the CDR3 is TGTGCCAGCAGCTTCTCTAGCAGGTACGAGCAGTACTTC. It encodes CASSFSSRYEQYF.

J is TRBJ1-1 and V is TRBV5-1; TRBD1 might be the D (6 bases). From germline, CDR1 is SGHRS and CDR2 YFSETQ. Deletions cut 4 bases from V and 0 bases from J, with 16 bases between. The CDR3 length is 16 residues. The CDR3 DNA follows: TGCGCCAGCAGCCCGGGACATATACCAATGAACACTGAAGCTTTCTTT. Protein: CASSPGHIPMNTEAFF. The complete variable domain, with remaining parts taken from reference TRBV5-1 and TRBJ1-1, reads KAGVTQTPRYLIKTRGQQVTLSCSPISGHRSVSWYQQTPGQGLQFLFEYFSETQRNKGNFPGRFSGRQFSNSRSEMNVSTLELGDSALYLCASSPGHIPMNTEAFFGQGTRLTVV.

The chain has TRBV27 and TRBJ2-1; no clear D. Germline V lookup: CDR1 MNHEY, CDR2 SMNVEV (reference sequence). V lost 6 bases and J lost 5, with 14 bases in between. The CDR3 totals 14 residues. The CDR3 nucleotides read TGTGCCAGCAGCCCGCGGCTGGCGCACAATGAGCAGTTCTTC. This codes for CASSPRLAHNEQFF.

The chain uses TRBV27 and TRBJ2-7; D unclear. The V and J ends lost 5 bases and 1 base respectively, with 12 bases between them. Germline loops: CDR1 MNHEY, CDR2 SMNVEV (reference sequence). The CDR3 runs to 14 residues. The CDR3 DNA reads TGTGCCAGCAGTCCCCAAGTACTGTCCTACGAGCAGTACTTC. Protein: CASSPQVLSYEQYF.

The chain has TRBV5-1 and TRBJ2-3, with D possibly TRBD1 on 6 matching bases. The CDR3 has 14 amino acids. Trimming took off 8 bases at V and 1 base at J, with 14 bases between the two ends. The germline CDR1 and CDR2 sequences are SGHRS and YFSETQ. As DNA, the CDR3 is TGCGCCAGTAAGCAGGGGTCCGGCACAGATACGCAGTATTTT. This translates into CASKQGSGTDTQYF.

V is TRBV27 and J is TRBJ2-1; TRBD2 matches 15 bases. The V gene's germline CDR1 is MNHEY and CDR2 SMNVEV (reference sequence). Germline trimming cut 5 bases from V and 0 bases from J; bases unmatched to any gene: 17. This CDR3 is built from 22 residues. The DNA for the CDR3 is TGTGCCAGCAGTCTATTGCCGGGGACTAGCGGGGGGCCTCAGAGCTCCTACAATGAGCAGTTCTTC. Translation gives CASSLLPGTSGGPQSSYNEQFF.